Each of the 24 T cell receptor beta chains below was sequenced from the same sample in a study of shared T cell receptors in the human thymus. The table came from immunoSEQ multiplex PCR; TCRdb's copy has only in-frame clones and leaves some out. Among 700,000 to 750,000 clones listed, approximately 83% were seen once. These data also featured in a second study, about human thymus T cells.

The specimen was thymocytes. The receptors derive from a girl under three years old with a congenital heart defect.

The chain has TRBV9 and TRBJ2-2, with 8 bases identical to TRBD1. Germline CDR1 reads SGDLS; CDR2 reads YYNGEE. The ends lost 4 bases at V and 4 bases at J; junction bases unmatched: 9. This CDR3 comprises 16 residues. CDR3 bases: TGTGCCAGCAGCTCATTGACAGGGGTGAGCACCGGGGAGCTGTTTTTT. This codes for CASSSLTGVSTGELFF.

This chain joins TRBV7-2 and TRBJ2-7; D remains unclear. In germline, CDR1 is SGHTA, CDR2 FQGNSA. This CDR3 comprises 13 residues. V lost 2 bases to trimming and J lost 4 bases, with 9 bases between them. Written as DNA, the CDR3 is TGTGCCAGCAGCTTACGAGATTATTACGAGCAGTACTTC. It is translated as CASSLRDYYEQYF.

The chain uses TRBV2 and TRBJ1-6; TRBD1 matches 10 bases. The ends lost 5 bases at V and 11 bases at J; junction bases unmatched: 12. The CDR3 extends over 16 amino acids. Germline V gene data show CDR1 as SNHLY and CDR2 as FYNNEI. CDR3 loop: CASSRTGGEYKAPLHF. DNA for the CDR3: TGTGCCAGCAGTCGGACAGGGGGGGAATATAAGGCACCCCTCCACTTT.

This rearrangement joins TRBV2 to TRBJ2-7; TRBD1 is a possible D gene (5 bases). CDR3 length: 13 amino acids. The germline V gene encodes CDR1 SNHLY and CDR2 FYNNEI. The V and J ends lost 4 bases and 3 bases respectively, with 10 bases between them. The CDR3 protein is CASSGGPYYEQYF. CDR3 nucleotides: TGTGCCAGCAGTGGGGGCCCGTACTACGAGCAGTACTTC.

This chain links TRBV28 with TRBJ1-1; possible D gene TRBD1, 5 bases. The CDR3 length is 13 residues. In germline, CDR1 is MDHEN, CDR2 SYDVKM. V lost 2 bases, J lost 10 bases, and 14 bases lay in between. The CDR3 bases are TGTGCCAGCAGTTTAGGGGCCCCGGACGGAGCTTTCTTT. Its translation: CASSLGAPDGAFF.

The chain is built from TRBV5-1 and TRBJ2-3, with 9 nucleotides matching TRBD2. CDR3 length equals 18 residues. V gave up 0 bases and J gave up 4 bases; unmatched junction bases: 12. CDR1 and CDR2 (germline): SGHRS, YFSETQ. This CDR3 reads CASSLEGGGASLADTQYF. CDR3 nucleotides: TGCGCCAGCAGCTTGGAGGGCGGGGGGGCCAGTTTGGCAGATACGCAGTATTTT.

The rearrangement uses TRBV5-1 and TRBJ1-2, with unresolved D. Trimming took 1 base from V and 8 from J, leaving 21 bases between them. The CDR3 length is 16 residues. Germline CDR1 and CDR2: SGHRS and YFSETQ. The CDR3 coding sequence is TGCGCCAGCAGCTTGTGGCTGACGTCTTTTCAGCGGGGCTACACCTTC. Translating it yields CASSLWLTSFQRGYTF.

The CDR3 here is CASSERKTSGIYEQYF. CDR3 DNA: TGTGCCAGCAGTGAAAGGAAGACTAGCGGAATCTACGAGCAGTACTTC. The chain joins TRBV6-1 to TRBJ2-7, with 9 nucleotides matching TRBD2. This CDR3 contains 16 residues. Trimming at V came to 2 bases and at J to 3 bases, leaving 8 bases not matched to a gene. CDR1 and CDR2 (germline): MNHNS, SASEGT.

V gene TRBV27 combines with J gene TRBJ1-1; 9 nucleotides align to TRBD1. This CDR3 has 14 residues. Germline trimming cut 7 bases from V and 4 bases from J; bases unmatched to any gene: 7. Germline CDR1 MNHEY, CDR2 SMNVEV (reference sequence). As DNA, the CDR3 is TGTGCCAGCACTTCGACAGGGGGAGGCACTGAAGCTTTCTTT. Translated, it gives CASTSTGGGTEAFF.

The chain recombines TRBV11-2 with TRBJ2-3, with D maybe TRBD2 (5 bases). V lost 1 base, J lost 2 bases, and 7 bases lay in between. The CDR3 runs to 14 residues. CDR1 and CDR2 (germline): SGHAT, FQNNGV. CDR3 sequence (DNA): TGTGCCAGCAGCTTAGGGCTAGCCACAGATACGCAGTATTTT. Residues: CASSLGLATDTQYF.

The V gene is TRBV9, the J gene TRBJ1-2, with a weak D call TRBD1 (6 bases). Trimming shortened V by 3 bases and J by 2 bases, and 17 bases separated the two germline ends. Germline V CDR1 and CDR2: SGDLS, YYNGEE. CDR3 size: 16 residues. The CDR3 region is CASSAPGRGGNYGYTF. The DNA for the CDR3 is TGTGCCAGCAGCGCACCCGGTAGGGGGGGAAACTATGGCTACACCTTC.

This clone has only a few counts. V gene TRBV14 combines with J gene TRBJ2-7; TRBD1 matches 7 bases. The germline CDR1 and CDR2 sequences are SGHDN and FVKESK. CDR3 length: 17 amino acids. J lost 3 bases, V lost 7 bases, and 18 bases had no gene match. CDR3 coding DNA: TGTGCCAGCAACCCCTCCCCCTCACCGGGACAGAACTACGAGCAGTACTTC. As protein: CASNPSPSPGQNYEQYF.

In this sample, this clone turned up a few times. CDR3 DNA: TGCGCCAGCAGCGTGGCCGCCCCCAGGGGCACGGGAGAGACCCAGTACTTC. Its protein is CASSVAAPRGTGETQYF. The chain is built from TRBV10-2 and TRBJ2-5, with D possibly TRBD1 on 6 matching bases. V was trimmed by 6 bases and J by 4 bases, leaving 24 bases between them. CDR1 is WSHSY and CDR2 is SAAADI in the germline V gene. This CDR3 comprises 17 residues.

This sequence joins TRBV4-2 and TRBJ1-6; 7 bases align to TRBD1. The CDR3 is 16 amino acids. Germline CDR1 reads LGHNA; CDR2 reads YNFKEQ. V was pared by 0 bases and J by 5 bases, with 4 bases of the junction left unmatched. In DNA, the CDR3 is TGTGCCAGCAGCCAAGATGGGACAGAGGATAATTCACCCCTCCACTTT. This encodes CASSQDGTEDNSPLHF.

The chain's CDR3 is CASSPHRGESSYNEQFF. The CDR3 DNA is TGCGCCAGCAGCCCACACAGGGGCGAGAGCTCCTACAATGAGCAGTTCTTC. The chain joins TRBV5-1 to TRBJ2-1; TRBD1 matches 7 bases. The CDR3 length is 17 residues. The V and J ends lost 4 bases and 0 bases, in that order; junction bases with no gene match: 10. CDR1 is SGHRS, CDR2 YFSETQ, per germline.

This clone was seen a handful of times. The J gene is TRBJ1-5, the V gene TRBV4-1; 8 bases map to TRBD1. The CDR3 covers 16 residues. With V trimmed by 3 bases and J by 2 bases, 6 bases remained unmatched. Per the germline V gene, CDR1 is MGHRA and CDR2 is YSYEKL. CDR3 bases: TGCGCCAGCAGCCAGGCACCACAGGGGGGCAATCAGCCCCAGCATTTT. It specifies CASSQAPQGGNQPQHF.

V is TRBV19 and J is TRBJ2-7; D may be TRBD1 (6 bases). V was shortened by 4 bases and J by 4 bases, with 14 bases between the two germline ends. CDR3 length equals 14 residues. Per the germline V gene, CDR1 is LNHDA and CDR2 is SQIVND (reference sequence). The CDR3 nucleotides read TGTGCCAGTAGTACAAGAACCGACAGGTACGAGCAGTACTTC. Its protein is CASSTRTDRYEQYF.

The chain employs TRBV27 and TRBJ1-5; D gene uncertain. CDR1 is MNHEY, CDR2 SMNVEV, per germline (reference sequence). V lost 0 bases, J lost 3 bases, and 6 bases lay in between. This CDR3 has 14 residues. The CDR3 region is CASSLSLFNQPQHF. The CDR3 region has the DNA TGTGCCAGCAGTTTATCGTTATTCAATCAGCCCCAGCATTTT.

The chain combines TRBV6-1 with TRBJ1-5; perhaps TRBD1 as D (5 bases). CDR3 size: 16 residues. Germline CDR1 and CDR2: MNHNS and SASEGT. Between the trimmed V and J ends, which lost 2 bases and 7 bases, there was a span of 18 bases. The CDR3: CASSEMGQGGWQPQHF. DNA of the CDR3: TGTGCCAGCAGTGAAATGGGGCAGGGTGGTTGGCAGCCCCAGCATTTT.

This chain joins TRBV5-1 and TRBJ1-2, with a possible D match to TRBD1 (6 bases). There are 18 residues in the CDR3. CDR1 and CDR2 from the germline V gene are SGHRS and YFSETQ. V was cut by 4 bases and J by 4 bases, with 26 bases left in between. The CDR3 sequence: CASSLTPAGPGVSYGYTF. For the CDR3, the DNA is TGCGCCAGCAGCCTAACCCCGGCCGGGCCAGGGGTCTCCTATGGCTACACCTTC.

The V call is TRBV25-1, the J call TRBJ1-5; D is unclear. Trimming removed 8 bases from V and 3 bases from J, with 5 bases in between. Germline V gene sequence: CDR1 MGHDK, CDR2 SYGVNS. The CDR3 has 11 amino acids. In nucleotides, the CDR3 is TGTGCCAGCGGCCTCAATCAGCCCCAGCATTTT. It yields the protein CASGLNQPQHF.

The count of this clone is one. The chain couples TRBV27 to TRBJ1-5; unclear D gene. The CDR3 covers 14 residues. Germline lookup yields CDR1 MNHEY and CDR2 SMNVEV (reference sequence). Trimming pared 7 bases from V and 5 bases from J, leaving 15 bases between. CDR3 sequence reads: CASTHSMGYQPQHF. In nucleotides, the CDR3 is TGTGCCAGCACTCATTCTATGGGCTATCAGCCCCAGCATTTT.

The CDR3 region has the DNA TGTGCCAGCAGCTTAATCCGGGGGTCTCACACAGATACGCAGTATTTT. Amino acids: CASSLIRGSHTDTQYF. V is TRBV7-2 and J is TRBJ2-3, with a weak D call TRBD2 (6 bases). Germline V gives CDR1 SGHTA, CDR2 FQGNSA. Deletions cut 2 bases from V and 2 bases from J, with 14 bases between. CDR3 length: 16 residues.

The table lists this clone with a few counts. The genes are TRBV7-9 and TRBJ2-5; unclear D gene. Germline-derived CDR1 and CDR2 are SEHNR and FQNEAQ (reference sequence). V shed 2 bases and J shed 0 bases, with 19 bases lying between them. The CDR3 loop spans 18 amino acids. The CDR3 spells CASSLIKRMEQHQETQYF. The CDR3 DNA sequence: TGTGCCAGCAGCTTAATTAAACGAATGGAACAGCACCAAGAGACCCAGTACTTC. Based on the CDR3 plus reference TRBV7-9 and TRBJ2-5, the full variable domain is DTGVSQNPRHKITKRGQNVTFRCDPISEHNRLYWYRQTLGQGPEFLTYFQNEAQLEKSRLLSDRFSAERPKGSFSTLEIQRTEQGDSAMYLCASSLIKRMEQHQETQYFGPGTRLLVL.